This T cell receptor beta chain was profiled in a study of CD8+ T cells in alopecia areata. Described treatment: oral pan-JAK inhibitor, 5-10 mg twice daily. This clone has more than one count but fewer than ten. Sequencing used cDNA as its template, made by extracting RNA and reverse transcribing it. Clones were sequenced by immunoSEQ multiplex PCR, and TCRdb holds only the in-frame ones, with some missing. The sample includes some 200,000 clones, around 60% of them seen just once. Sequenced material: CD4+ T cells sorted from blood, taken at week 4, from a patient treated with tofacitinib. This TCR came from a human donor with alopecia areata.

CDR3 DNA sequence: TGTGCCAGTGGAGGGCCCGGGTCAGCCAATGAGCAGTTCTTC. The encoded protein is CASGGPGSANEQFF. This chain links TRBV19 with TRBJ2-1, with D possibly TRBD2 on 6 matching bases. The germline V gene has CDR1 LNHDA and CDR2 SQIVND (reference sequence). The CDR3 consists of 14 residues. V lost 8 bases and J lost 6, with 17 bases in between.